A single sample is the source of the 15 T cell receptor beta chains below, sequenced in a study of blood T cell repertoires in COVID-19. Here immunoSEQ multiplex PCR was the method, and the copy in TCRdb shows in-frame clones only, minus some. The sample comprises under 250,000 clones, about 82% of which are singletons, and 9.1% rests with the top ten. The sequencing sample was made of PBMCs or T cells enriched from blood (not recorded which). The receptors come from a woman aged 45-60 years with acute COVID-19.

The chain employs TRBV6-1 and TRBJ1-2, with 8 positions matching TRBD1. V was pared by 4 bases and J by 2 bases, with 12 bases of the junction left unmatched. This CDR3 comprises 17 residues. CDR1 and CDR2 (germline): MNHNS, SASEGT. The CDR3 reads CASSVSHGQGMNYGYTF. The DNA for the CDR3 is TGTGCCAGCAGTGTCTCACATGGACAGGGAATGAACTATGGCTACACCTTC.

The rearrangement links TRBV30 to TRBJ1-5, with no clear D. Germline V gives CDR1 GTSNPN, CDR2 SVGIG (reference sequence). V lost 0 bases, J lost 5 bases, and 5 bases lay in between. The CDR3 runs 12 residues. CDR3 nucleotide sequence: TGTGCCTGGAGTGTACAAGATCAGCCCCAGCATTTT. Encoded protein: CAWSVQDQPQHF.

The chain carries TRBV6-5 and TRBJ1-1; the D gene is possibly TRBD1 (5 bases). There are 11 residues in the CDR3. Germline V gene lookup returns CDR1 MNHEY and CDR2 SVGAGI. With 7 bases removed from V and 6 bases from J, the gap between germline ends came to 9 bases. CDR3 coding DNA: TGTGCCAGCAACCAGGGCGCTGAAGCTTTCTTT. Translated: CASNQGAEAFF.

The table lists this clone with a few counts. The V and J genes are TRBV18 and TRBJ1-1; D ambiguous. The V and J ends lost 5 bases and 1 base respectively, with 5 bases between them. Germline assignment: CDR1 KGHSH and CDR2 LQKENI. The CDR3 has 12 residues. CDR3 in amino acids: CASSTGNTEAFF. In DNA, the CDR3 is TGTGCCAGCTCAACGGGGAACACTGAAGCTTTCTTT.

The chain is built from TRBV19 and TRBJ1-1, with D possibly TRBD1 on 5 matching bases. The V end lost 7 bases, the J end lost 1 base, and 13 bases lay between the germline ends. Germline CDR1 LNHDA, CDR2 SQIVND (reference sequence). The CDR3 is made up of 14 amino acids. The CDR3 spells CASNPQGQNTEAFF. CDR3 DNA sequence: TGTGCCAGTAACCCGCAGGGCCAGAACACTGAAGCTTTCTTT.

This clone was counted a single time. V gene TRBV2 combines with J gene TRBJ2-5, with D possibly being TRBD1 (5 bases). Trimming removed 3 bases from V and 4 bases from J, with 15 bases in between. The germline gives CDR1 SNHLY, CDR2 FYNNEI. The CDR3 runs to 15 residues. In DNA, the CDR3 is TGTGCCAGCAGTGAGGGGCTTCTTGGGGCAGAGACCCAGTACTTC. It yields the protein CASSEGLLGAETQYF.

The V call is TRBV9, the J call TRBJ1-4; D not certain. There are 13 residues in the CDR3. The ends were cut back, 4 bases at V and 6 bases at J, with 10 bases in the middle. CDR1 is SGDLS, CDR2 YYNGEE, per germline. CDR3 bases: TGTGCCAGCAGCATCGGGGTCCATGAAAAACTGTTTTTT. Its translation: CASSIGVHEKLFF. The full variable domain, its missing parts supplied by reference TRBV9 and TRBJ1-4, is DSGVTQTPKHLITATGQRVTLRCSPRSGDLSVYWYQQSLDQGLQFLIQYYNGEERAKGNILERFSAQQFPDLHSELNLSSLELGDSALYFCASSIGVHEKLFFGSGTQLSVL.

The chain is built from TRBV6-1 and TRBJ2-1, with D possibly matching TRBD1 (7 bases). There are 15 residues in the CDR3. Per germline, CDR1 MNHNS and CDR2 SASEGT. The V end lost 3 bases, the J end lost 5 bases, and 14 bases lay between the germline ends. DNA for the CDR3: TGTGCCAGCAGTGAGCAGACAGGGAGGAACAATGAGCAGTTCTTC. This codes for CASSEQTGRNNEQFF.

The chain is built from TRBV5-1 and TRBJ1-5; D unresolved. The CDR3 is 15 residues long. V shed 4 bases and J shed 1 base, with 12 bases lying between them. CDR1 and CDR2 (germline): SGHRS, YFSETQ. The chain's CDR3 is CASSQDTRSNQPQHF. The CDR3 DNA follows: TGCGCCAGCAGCCAAGACACCAGAAGCAATCAGCCCCAGCATTTT.

V gene TRBV27 combines with J gene TRBJ2-1; 12 bases line up with TRBD2. Looked up from germline, CDR1 is MNHEY and CDR2 is SMNVEV (reference sequence). V was pared by 6 bases and J by 8 bases, with 2 bases of the junction left unmatched. This CDR3 contains 13 residues. For the CDR3, the DNA is TGTGCCAGCAGGGCTAGCGGGGGGGATGAGCAGTTCTTC. Translated: CASRASGGDEQFF.

The CDR3 region is CASSVRRGSAGNTIYF. The CDR3 DNA sequence: TGTGCCAGCAGTGTGAGGAGGGGAAGTGCTGGAAACACCATATATTTT. The chain uses TRBV2 and TRBJ1-3; possibly TRBD1 for D (5 bases). The CDR3 length is 16 residues. Looked up from germline, CDR1 is SNHLY and CDR2 is FYNNEI. The ends were cut back, 4 bases at V and 2 bases at J, with 15 bases in the middle.

The chain is built from TRBV14 and TRBJ2-1; D ambiguous. With 1 base removed from V and 9 bases from J, the gap between germline ends came to 10 bases. The length of the CDR3 is 13 residues. In germline, CDR1 is SGHDN, CDR2 FVKESK. DNA for the CDR3: TGTGCCAGCAGCCAAGTCCGCAGTTTTGAGCAGTTCTTC. Residues: CASSQVRSFEQFF.

The sample holds one count of this clone. The CDR3: CASSSRGGGGYTF. In nucleotides, the CDR3 is TGTGCCAGCAGCTCTCGAGGTGGTGGTGGCTACACCTTC. V usage is TRBV5-4 and J usage is TRBJ1-2; D unresolved. The CDR3 totals 13 residues. Between the trimmed V and J ends, which lost 3 bases and 7 bases, there was a span of 13 bases. Germline loops: CDR1 SGHNT, CDR2 YYREEE (reference sequence).

The V and J genes are TRBV2 and TRBJ2-3, with 7 bases lining up with TRBD1. The ends lost 6 bases at V and 2 bases at J; junction bases unmatched: 14. The CDR3 runs 17 residues. Germline CDR1 reads SNHLY; CDR2 reads FYNNEI. CDR3 protein: CASRDPRQGPFTDTQYF. CDR3 DNA sequence: TGTGCCAGCAGGGACCCTCGACAGGGCCCTTTCACAGATACGCAGTATTTT.

The genes are TRBV7-2 and TRBJ1-5; 10 bases align to TRBD1. The germline V gene has CDR1 SGHTA and CDR2 FQGNSA. The CDR3 runs 17 residues. The V gene end was trimmed by 2 bases and the J gene end by 1 base; junction bases not matched to a gene: 5. CDR3 amino acids: CASSLTRTGGSNQPQHF. The CDR3 DNA reads as TGTGCCAGCAGCTTAACCCGGACAGGGGGAAGCAATCAGCCCCAGCATTTT.